This TCR beta chain originates from a study of blood T cell repertoires in COVID-19. This clone was recorded a few times. The repertoire was sequenced with immunoSEQ multiplex PCR; TCRdb's copy has only in-frame clones and lacks some. The table includes 250,000 to 300,000 clones, roughly 90% detected once. Looked up from germline, CDR1 is SQVTM and CDR2 is ANQGSEA. V shed 7 bases and J 5 bases; nucleotides not matched to a gene: 5. The CDR3 sequence is 11 residues long. V gene TRBV29-1 combines with J gene TRBJ2-7, with 7 bases lining up with TRBD1. The TCR sequence derives from a man aged 50 to 60 with acute or convalescent COVID-19. Material for sequencing was peripheral blood. Here the CDR3 DNA reads TGCAGCGCGTACACAGGGGACGAGCAGTACTTC. This translates into CSAYTGDEQYF.